The rows below give T cell receptor beta chains drawn from one sample of a study of Ad26.COV2.S vaccination and SARS-CoV-2 variants. Here immunoSEQ multiplex PCR was the method, and the copy in TCRdb shows in-frame clones only, minus some. This sample has some 450,000 clones, with less than 95% found just once. The sample here was peripheral blood, taken in a trial of Ad26.COV2.S vaccine versus placebo. Source of these receptors: a person aged 18-60 years who received the Ad26.COV2.S COVID-19 vaccine or a placebo. CDR3s include the opening cysteine and the closing phenylalanine or tryptophan. The order of the fields is clone size, D gene, J gene, V gene, CDR3 DNA, CDR3 protein. The D gene is left open where the match is weak. For some rows the clone size is stated as once, few or many, or as a class when expanded; others skip it.

clone size: NA; D gene: NA; J gene: TRBJ2-3; V gene: TRBV7-8; CDR3 DNA: TGTGCCAGCAGCCGGGGCCCCACAGATACGCAGTATTTT; CDR3 protein: CASSRGPTDTQYF
clone size: NA; D gene: NA; J gene: TRBJ2-4; V gene: TRBV6-1; CDR3 DNA: TGTGCCAGCAGTGAAGATCGCAGAACCTTAGCCAAAAACATTCAGTACTTC; CDR3 protein: CASSEDRRTLAKNIQYF
clone size: NA; D gene: TRBD2; J gene: TRBJ2-5; V gene: TRBV4-2; CDR3 DNA: TGTGCCAGCAGCCAAGATGTGGGCGGGAGTAAAAAAGAGACCCAGTACTTC; CDR3 protein: CASSQDVGGSKKETQYF
clone size: NA; D gene: TRBD1; J gene: TRBJ2-1; V gene: TRBV7-2; CDR3 DNA: TGTGCCAGCAGCAAAGACAGGGGGTCCTACAATGAGCAGTTCTTC; CDR3 protein: CASSKDRGSYNEQFF
clone size: NA; D gene: NA; J gene: TRBJ2-1; V gene: TRBV5-1; CDR3 DNA: TGCGCCAGCAGCTTGGTGGGGGGGCTAGCGCTAAGCTCCTACAATGAGCAGTTCTTC; CDR3 protein: CASSLVGGLALSSYNEQFF
clone size: NA; D gene: NA; J gene: TRBJ1-1; V gene: TRBV2; CDR3 DNA: TGTGCCAGCAGACACAGGGAAAACACTGAAGCTTTCTTT; CDR3 protein: CASRHRENTEAFF
clone size: NA; D gene: NA; J gene: TRBJ1-5; V gene: TRBV24-1; CDR3 DNA: TGTGCCACCAGTGATCTCAGCAATCAGCCCCAGCATTTT; CDR3 protein: CATSDLSNQPQHF
clone size: NA; D gene: NA; J gene: TRBJ2-3; V gene: TRBV14; CDR3 DNA: TGTGCCAGCAGCCCGCAGCTGGGTAGCACAGATACGCAGTATTTT; CDR3 protein: CASSPQLGSTDTQYF
clone size: NA; D gene: NA; J gene: TRBJ2-2; V gene: TRBV6-2/TRBV6-3; CDR3 DNA: TGTGCCAGCAGCCAAACGACTGGGGAGCTGTTTTTT; CDR3 protein: CASSQTTGELFF
clone size: NA; D gene: TRBD2; J gene: TRBJ2-1; V gene: TRBV9; CDR3 DNA: TGTGCCAGCAGCCAGATAGCGGGGAAGCAGTTCTTC; CDR3 protein: CASSQIAGKQFF
clone size: NA; D gene: NA; J gene: TRBJ1-1; V gene: TRBV11-1; CDR3 DNA: TGTGCCAGCAGCTTAGCGTTAATCAACTTGGGAAACACTGAAGCTTTCTTT; CDR3 protein: CASSLALINLGNTEAFF
clone size: NA; D gene: NA; J gene: TRBJ2-5; V gene: TRBV6-1; CDR3 DNA: TGTGCCAGCAGTGAAGGGGGGGAGGCCCAGTACTTC; CDR3 protein: CASSEGGEAQYF
clone size: NA; D gene: NA; J gene: TRBJ2-3; V gene: TRBV18; CDR3 DNA: TGTGCCAGCTCACCGAGGGGCACAGGGATTTCAGATACGCAGTATTTT; CDR3 protein: CASSPRGTGISDTQYF
clone size: NA; D gene: TRBD2; J gene: TRBJ2-7; V gene: TRBV28; CDR3 DNA: TGTGCCAGCAGGGCGGGAGGGCCTGTAGGTGAGCAGTACTTC; CDR3 protein: CASRAGGPVGEQYF
clone size: NA; D gene: NA; J gene: TRBJ2-7; V gene: TRBV28; CDR3 DNA: TGTGCCAGCAGTTTCCAGAGATACGAGCAGTACTTC; CDR3 protein: CASSFQRYEQYF
clone size: NA; D gene: TRBD2; J gene: TRBJ2-5; V gene: TRBV3-1/TRBV3-2; CDR3 DNA: TGTGCCAGCGGGGGGGTTTGGGCCCAGTACTTC; CDR3 protein: CASGGVWAQYF
clone size: few; D gene: NA; J gene: TRBJ2-1; V gene: TRBV7-2; CDR3 DNA: TGTGCCAGCAGCTTAATACGGAGCTCCTACAATGAGCAGTTCTTC; CDR3 protein: CASSLIRSSYNEQFF
clone size: NA; D gene: TRBD2; J gene: TRBJ2-1; V gene: TRBV6-5; CDR3 DNA: TGTGCCAGCAGCACCTACGGGGGGGTGCACAATGAGCAGTTCTTC; CDR3 protein: CASSTYGGVHNEQFF
clone size: NA; D gene: NA; J gene: TRBJ1-5; V gene: TRBV4-2; CDR3 DNA: TGTGCCAGCAGCCAAGTAGGGGGGGATCAGCCCCAGCATTTT; CDR3 protein: CASSQVGGDQPQHF
clone size: NA; D gene: TRBD2; J gene: TRBJ2-3; V gene: TRBV5-1; CDR3 DNA: TGCGCCAGCAGCCCAGGACTAGCGGATGCAGATACGCAGTATTTT; CDR3 protein: CASSPGLADADTQYF
clone size: once; D gene: TRBD2; J gene: TRBJ2-3; V gene: TRBV14; CDR3 DNA: TGTGCCAGCAGCCAAGATCGAACCAGCGGGAGAGGAACAGATACGCAGTATTTT; CDR3 protein: CASSQDRTSGRGTDTQYF
clone size: NA; D gene: TRBD2; J gene: TRBJ2-7; V gene: TRBV7-6; CDR3 DNA: TGTGCCAGCAGCTTAGGGGCTAGCGGGAGGGCCGTACAGTACGAGCAGTACTTC; CDR3 protein: CASSLGASGRAVQYEQYF
clone size: NA; D gene: TRBD1; J gene: TRBJ1-2; V gene: TRBV19; CDR3 DNA: TGTGCCAGTAGTATGTCGACAGGGGGAAACTATGGCTACACCTTC; CDR3 protein: CASSMSTGGNYGYTF
clone size: NA; D gene: TRBD1; J gene: TRBJ1-6; V gene: TRBV19; CDR3 DNA: TGTGCCAGTAGTACCGGGACAGGGGGCGAAATTAATTCACCCCTCCACTTT; CDR3 protein: CASSTGTGGEINSPLHF
clone size: NA; D gene: NA; J gene: TRBJ2-5; V gene: TRBV5-1; CDR3 DNA: TGCGCCAGCAGCGGGCGCGCAGGGGCGTCAGAGACCCAGTACTTC; CDR3 protein: CASSGRAGASETQYF
clone size: NA; D gene: NA; J gene: TRBJ1-4; V gene: TRBV6-5; CDR3 DNA: TGTGCCAGCAGGCAGGCAACTAATGAAAAACTGTTTTTT; CDR3 protein: CASRQATNEKLFF
clone size: NA; D gene: NA; J gene: TRBJ2-2; V gene: TRBV7-2; CDR3 DNA: TGTGCCAGCAGCTTAGCGAGGTCAGGGGTCGGGGAGCTGTTTTTT; CDR3 protein: CASSLARSGVGELFF
clone size: NA; D gene: TRBD1; J gene: TRBJ1-6; V gene: TRBV7-9; CDR3 DNA: TGTGCCAGCAGCCCCCCAGGGGGAAATTCACCCCTCCACTTT; CDR3 protein: CASSPPGGNSPLHF
clone size: NA; D gene: NA; J gene: TRBJ1-5; V gene: TRBV27; CDR3 DNA: TGTGCCAGCAGTCCGGGGGGTAGCAATCAGCCCCAGCATTTT; CDR3 protein: CASSPGGSNQPQHF